These T cell receptor beta chains were read from a single sample in a study of vaccination and CD4 T cells after COVID-19. One entry per CDR3 protein results from TCRdb running MiXCR on the PCR reads. This table holds approximately 16,000 distinct CDR3 sequences, approximately 77% found once. No antigen has been identified for these receptors. The sample here was CD4+ T cells from blood, cultured in vitro, taken after SARS-CoV-2 vaccination. The receptors come from a human donor who received a COVID-19 vaccine. Both conserved end residues are part of each CDR3. The D gene is left open where the match is weak. Where a row states a size, it is once, few, many or the class of an expanded clone; other rows omit it.

v_call	clone_size	j_call	d_call	cdr3_aa	cdr3_nt
TRBV24-1	NA	TRBJ2-5	NA	CATSDLFRGGGETQYF	TGTGCCACCAGTGATTTGTTCAGGGGAGGAGGGGAGACCCAGTACTTC
TRBV7-9	NA	TRBJ1-3	NA	CASSLVRGIGNTIYF	TGTGCCAGCAGCTTAGTCAGGGGAATTGGAAACACCATATATTTT
TRBV10-1	few	TRBJ2-5	NA	CASSGGDGGTQYF	TGCGCCAGCAGTGGTGGGGACGGGGGGACCCAGTACTTC
TRBV24-1	NA	TRBJ2-5	NA	CATSDRTSQETQYF	TGTGCCACCAGTGATCGGACATCTCAAGAGACCCAGTACTTC
TRBV30	NA	TRBJ2-2	NA	CAWSRTRPVAGELFF	TGTGCCTGGAGTCGTACTCGGCCGGTGGCCGGGGAGCTGTTTTTT
TRBV24-1	NA	TRBJ2-5	NA	CATSDPTGEETQYF	TGTGCCACCAGTGATCCGACAGGTGAAGAGACCCAGTACTTC
TRBV5-1	NA	TRBJ2-3	TRBD2	CASSLENRGGTDTQYF	TGCGCCAGCAGCTTGGAGAACCGGGGGGGAACAGATACGCAGTATTTT
TRBV5-1	NA	TRBJ1-5	NA	CASSADGAHNQPQHF	TGCGCCAGCAGCGCAGACGGGGCCCACAATCAGCCCCAGCATTTT
TRBV6-1	NA	TRBJ1-3	NA	CASGDGLDSGNTIYF	TGTGCCAGCGGGGACGGTTTAGACTCTGGAAACACCATATATTTT
TRBV25-1	NA	TRBJ2-7	NA	CASSLLGYEQYF	TGTGCCAGCAGCCTGTTGGGCTACGAGCAGTACTTC
TRBV20-1	NA	TRBJ1-6	NA	CSASNRGNSPLHF	TGCAGTGCTAGTAACCGAGGGAATTCACCCCTCCACTTT
TRBV30	NA	TRBJ2-5	NA	CAWTRALGETQYF	TGTGCCTGGACCAGGGCCCTCGGAGAGACCCAGTACTTC